These 24 T cell receptor beta chains were all obtained from the same sample, sequenced in a study of sequential checkpoint blockade in melanoma. Treatment denoted: randomized to nivolumab then ipilimumab (arm A) or the reverse (arm B). TCRdb's table, derived via immunoSEQ multiplex PCR, lists solely in-frame clones and lacks some. The sample carries 15,000 to 20,000 clones, approximately 26% recorded once. The material sequenced was tumor tissue (inferred from file names), taken from a patient given nivolumab and ipilimumab in sequence. The receptor source for this set is a human donor with melanoma.

CDR3 region: CASRLRGKETQYF. Written as DNA, the CDR3 is TGTGCCAGCAGGCTTAGGGGGAAAGAGACCCAGTACTTC. The chain employs TRBV28 and TRBJ2-5; D perhaps matches TRBD1 (6 bases). Looked up from germline, CDR1 is MDHEN and CDR2 is SYDVKM. V was shortened by 6 bases and J by 3 bases, with 11 bases between the two germline ends. This CDR3 spans 13 amino acids.

This clone has only a few counts. This chain links TRBV29-1 with TRBJ2-7; D is possibly TRBD2 (5 bases). Germline V gene lookup returns CDR1 SQVTM and CDR2 ANQGSEA. This CDR3 is built from 13 residues. The ends were cut back, 7 bases at V and 7 bases at J, with 20 bases in the middle. The CDR3 loop is CSALISPTGEQYF. CDR3 nucleotides: TGCAGCGCCCTGATATCCCCAACGGGGGAGCAGTACTTC.

This clone turned up a few times. The chain recombines TRBV6-8 with TRBJ2-2; D may be TRBD2 (5 bases). From germline, CDR1 is MNHGY and CDR2 SAAAGT. V dropped 0 bases and J dropped 2 bases, with 10 bases sitting between them. This CDR3 is 16 amino acids long. This CDR3 reads CASSYSRRANTGELFF. The CDR3 DNA follows: TGTGCCAGCAGTTACTCGAGGCGGGCCAACACCGGGGAGCTGTTTTTT.

This clone was found a few times. V usage is TRBV11-3 and J usage is TRBJ2-3; 13 bases map to TRBD2. This CDR3 comprises 14 residues. Unmatched junction bases numbered 1, after V lost 6 bases and J lost 4 bases. Germline lookup yields CDR1 SGHNT and CDR2 YENEEA. The CDR3, as DNA: TGTGCCAGCAGTACTAGCGGGGGGGCAGATACGCAGTATTTT. Its translation is CASSTSGGADTQYF.

This clone was observed at least ten times. This rearrangement joins TRBV11-3 to TRBJ1-5; D call uncertain. With 0 bases removed from V and 0 bases from J, the gap between germline ends came to 6 bases. CDR1 is SGHNT, CDR2 YENEEA, per germline. The CDR3 extends over 15 amino acids. The CDR3 sequence is CASSLELISNQPQHF. The CDR3 nucleotides are TGTGCCAGCAGCTTAGAACTCATTAGCAATCAGCCCCAGCATTTT.

This chain connects TRBV5-1 to TRBJ2-2; D unclear. The germline V gene has CDR1 SGHRS and CDR2 YFSETQ. There are 16 residues in the CDR3. The V and J ends lost 0 bases and 6 bases respectively, with 15 bases between them. The CDR3 loop reads CASSLGTAVGSGELFF. CDR3 coding DNA: TGCGCCAGCAGCTTGGGTACTGCAGTGGGCTCCGGGGAGCTGTTTTTT.

The chain links TRBV19 to TRBJ2-1, with 10 bases that match TRBD1. CDR1 and CDR2 from the germline V gene are LNHDA and SQIVND (reference sequence). CDR3 length equals 16 residues. V trimming: 5 bases; J trimming: 2 bases; junction bases outside the gene matches: 6. CDR3 loop: CASSGGQGGPYNEQFF. DNA for the CDR3: TGTGCCAGTAGTGGTGGACAGGGGGGGCCCTACAATGAGCAGTTCTTC.

This clone appeared many times. This sequence joins TRBV11-3 and TRBJ2-5; D might be TRBD2 (6 bases). The CDR3 extends over 14 amino acids. Germline V gene data show CDR1 as SGHNT and CDR2 as YENEEA. Trimming pared 5 bases from V and 4 bases from J, leaving 14 bases between. CDR3: CASSGVAGRETQYF. The CDR3 DNA reads TGTGCCAGCAGCGGCGTTGCGGGAAGAGAGACCCAGTACTTC.

The chain has TRBV18 and TRBJ2-4, with 8 bases fitting TRBD1. The CDR3 contains 16 residues. Germline V CDR1 and CDR2: KGHSH, LQKENI. V shed 6 bases, J shed 5 bases, and the junction held 12 bases outside the gene matches. The CDR3: CASSLGARGPQNIQYF. The DNA for the CDR3 is TGTGCCAGCTCTCTTGGGGCCAGGGGGCCACAAAACATTCAGTACTTC.

V and J are TRBV5-1 and TRBJ2-5; D gene unclear. The CDR3 runs 15 residues. The V end was cut by 3 bases, the J end by 1 base, with 13 bases between. Germline V gives CDR1 SGHRS, CDR2 YFSETQ. CDR3 DNA: TGCGCCAGCAGCTCTCTCAGTTATACCCAAGAGACCCAGTACTTC. Its translation is CASSSLSYTQETQYF.

The rearrangement links TRBV19 to TRBJ2-2; weak D call: TRBD1 (7 bases). Trimming stripped 4 bases from V and 11 bases from J, with 14 bases between. The CDR3 loop spans 13 amino acids. Per germline, CDR1 LNHDA and CDR2 SQIVND (reference sequence). The CDR3 DNA reads as TGTGCCAGTAGTACGGGGGACAGAATTGAGCTGTTTTTT. Its protein is CASSTGDRIELFF.

This clone appeared a few times. The genes are TRBV9 and TRBJ1-3; 7 positions match TRBD1. Germline V gives CDR1 SGDLS, CDR2 YYNGEE. J lost 4 bases, V lost 4 bases, and 11 bases had no gene match. The CDR3 has 16 residues. Written as DNA, the CDR3 is TGTGCCAGCAGCTCGAGACAGGGCACGCCAGGAAACACCATATATTTT. Translating gives CASSSRQGTPGNTIYF. Complete variable domain (other parts from reference TRBV9 and TRBJ1-3): DSGVTQTPKHLITATGQRVTLRCSPRSGDLSVYWYQQSLDQGLQFLIQYYNGEERAKGNILERFSAQQFPDLHSELNLSSLELGDSALYFCASSSRQGTPGNTIYFGEGSWLTVV.

The chain links TRBV9 to TRBJ1-5; no clear D gene. The V gene lost 0 bases and the J gene lost 3 bases, with 10 bases spanning the gap. This CDR3 spans 15 amino acids. Germline CDR1 reads SGDLS; CDR2 reads YYNGEE. CDR3 in DNA: TGTGCCAGCAGCGTAGCCGGGCAGAACAATCAGCCCCAGCATTTT. Protein sequence: CASSVAGQNNQPQHF.

By sample fraction, this clone is medium-sized. The chain combines TRBV6-8 with TRBJ2-7; D unresolved. The CDR3 loop spans 13 amino acids. Trimming took off 6 bases at V and 2 bases at J, with 11 bases between the two ends. CDR1 is MNHGY and CDR2 is SAAAGT in the germline V gene. The CDR3 reads CASSLDKTYEQYF. The CDR3 DNA reads as TGTGCCAGCAGCCTAGACAAAACCTACGAGCAGTACTTC.

The chain couples TRBV19 to TRBJ2-1, with 14 bases lining up with TRBD2. In germline, CDR1 is LNHDA, CDR2 SQIVND (reference sequence). There are 17 residues in the CDR3. Losses at the gene ends were 5 bases for V and 6 bases for J; bases not matched to a gene: 9. DNA for the CDR3: TGTGCCAGTAGTCCGTTCGGGACTAGCGGGGGCTTCAATGAGCAGTTCTTC. This gives the protein CASSPFGTSGGFNEQFF.

This clone was observed a handful of times. The V gene is TRBV19, the J gene TRBJ1-1; D remains unclear. The V and J ends lost 5 bases and 1 base respectively, with 11 bases between them. CDR3 length equals 14 residues. CDR1 LNHDA and CDR2 SQIVND come from the germline V gene (reference sequence). CDR3 DNA: TGTGCCAGTAGTGCCAGTACTAGGAACACTGAAGCTTTCTTT. Amino acids: CASSASTRNTEAFF.

The chain joins TRBV9 to TRBJ2-1; a possible D gene is TRBD1 (6 bases). V lost 4 bases and J lost 3, with 14 bases in between. The CDR3 length is 15 residues. Germline V lookup: CDR1 SGDLS, CDR2 YYNGEE. CDR3 amino acids: CASSSSGTIYNEQFF. The CDR3 coding sequence is TGTGCCAGCAGCTCGTCCGGGACAATCTACAATGAGCAGTTCTTC.

The gene calls are TRBV28 and TRBJ2-7; 7 bases are a match to TRBD2. The J segment lost 1 base and the V segment lost 7 bases, leaving 13 bases of the junction unmatched. The germline CDR1 and CDR2 sequences are MDHEN and SYDVKM. The CDR3 has 16 amino acids. CDR3 DNA sequence: TGTGCCAGCACGCCCACGGGGGGACGGACATCCTACGAGCAGTACTTC. Its protein is CASTPTGGRTSYEQYF.

The rearrangement links TRBV7-1 to TRBJ2-7; possible D gene TRBD1, 6 bases. TRBV7-1 is labeled an ORF, and its function is uncertain. The length of the CDR3 is 13 residues. V lost 4 bases, J lost 4 bases, and 11 bases lay in between. The CDR3 sequence: CASSFGTKYEQYF. In DNA form, the CDR3 reads TGTGCCAGCAGCTTTGGGACAAAATACGAGCAGTACTTC.

V gene TRBV15 combines with J gene TRBJ2-2; TRBD2 is a possible D gene (6 bases). CDR1 and CDR2 (germline): LNHNV, YYDKDF (reference sequence). The germline V and J ends were trimmed by 8 bases and 3 bases, with 13 bases remaining between them. This CDR3 has 14 amino acids. Here the CDR3 DNA reads TGTGCCACCGGTCCGGGACTGGACACCGGGGAGCTGTTTTTT. This codes for CATGPGLDTGELFF.

The V call is TRBV28, the J call TRBJ1-1; weak D call: TRBD1 (5 bases). Per germline, CDR1 MDHEN and CDR2 SYDVKM. The CDR3 is made up of 16 amino acids. V shed 4 bases and J shed 3 bases, with 18 bases lying between them. CDR3 loop: CASSWGVALGDTEAFF. The CDR3 DNA reads as TGTGCCAGCAGTTGGGGGGTGGCCCTAGGAGACACTGAAGCTTTCTTT. Complete variable domain (other parts from reference TRBV28 and TRBJ1-1): DVKVTQSSRYLVKRTGEKVFLECVQDMDHENMFWYRQDPGLGLRLIYFSYDVKMKEKGDIPEGYSVSREKKERFSLILESASTNQTSMYLCASSWGVALGDTEAFFGQGTRLTVV.

This chain joins TRBV11-3 and TRBJ2-2; tentative D call: TRBD1 (6 bases). The germline V and J ends were trimmed by 3 bases and 6 bases, with 14 bases remaining between them. Germline lookup yields CDR1 SGHNT and CDR2 YENEEA. The CDR3 spans 15 residues. CDR3 DNA: TGTGCCAGCAGCTTGGTACAGGGTAACGCCGGGGAGCTGTTTTTT. Amino acids: CASSLVQGNAGELFF.

Only a few counts were recorded for this clone. The chain links TRBV19 to TRBJ1-6, with D uncertain. This CDR3 has 15 residues. Germline values: CDR1 LNHDA, CDR2 SQIVND (reference sequence). V dropped 5 bases and J dropped 0 bases, with 8 bases sitting between them. The CDR3 region has the DNA TGTGCCAGTAGTGTCCTGAGCTCCTATAATTCACCCCTCCACTTT. It specifies CASSVLSSYNSPLHF.

The V gene is TRBV6-7, the J gene TRBJ1-1; the D is unclear. TRBV6-7 is an open reading frame whose function is uncertain. The CDR3 loop spans 11 amino acids. V lost 4 bases, J lost 11 bases, and 11 bases lay in between. The CDR3 here is CASSSSIVAFF. The CDR3 DNA reads TGTGCCAGCAGTTCCTCCATAGTGGCTTTCTTT.